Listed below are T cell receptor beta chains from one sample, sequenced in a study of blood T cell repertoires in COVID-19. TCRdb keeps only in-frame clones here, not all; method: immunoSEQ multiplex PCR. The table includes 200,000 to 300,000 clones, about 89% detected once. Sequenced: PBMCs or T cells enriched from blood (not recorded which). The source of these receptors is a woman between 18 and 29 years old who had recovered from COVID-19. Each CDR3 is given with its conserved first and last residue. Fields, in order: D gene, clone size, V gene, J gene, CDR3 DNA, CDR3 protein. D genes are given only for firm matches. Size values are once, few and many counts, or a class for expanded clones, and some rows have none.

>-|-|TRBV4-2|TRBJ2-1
TGTGCCAGCAGCCAAAAGTTGCGCCAGGGGACAAACAATGAGCAGTTCTTC
CASSQKLRQGTNNEQFF
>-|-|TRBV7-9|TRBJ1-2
TGTGCCAGCAGCTTAGGGGGGCAGGGAAGTTTTTCCTATGGCTACACCTTC
CASSLGGQGSFSYGYTF
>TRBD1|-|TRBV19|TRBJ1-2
TGTGCCAGTAGTCTACAGGGGGCGAAAGGCTACACCTTC
CASSLQGAKGYTF
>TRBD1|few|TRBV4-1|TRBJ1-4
TGCGCCAGCAGCCAAGAGGGACAGGGCCTTAATGAAAAACTGTTTTTT
CASSQEGQGLNEKLFF
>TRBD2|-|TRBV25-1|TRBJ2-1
TGTGCCAGCAGGGGGACTAGAATATACAATGAGCAGTTCTTC
CASRGTRIYNEQFF
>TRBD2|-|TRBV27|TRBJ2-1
TGTGCCAGCAGTTTAACGACTAGCGGGATCTACAATGAGCAGTTCTTC
CASSLTTSGIYNEQFF
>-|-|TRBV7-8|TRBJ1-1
TGTGCCAGCAGCCCTGGGACGGGACTTCGAGACACTGAAGCTTTCTTT
CASSPGTGLRDTEAFF
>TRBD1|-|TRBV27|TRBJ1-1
TGTGCCAGCAGTTTATTGGGACAGCCCTTTTTGGACACTGAAGCTTTCTTT
CASSLLGQPFLDTEAFF
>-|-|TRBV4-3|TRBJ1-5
TGCGCCAGCAGCCAAGATGCGGGGAGCAATCAGCCCCAGCATTTT
CASSQDAGSNQPQHF
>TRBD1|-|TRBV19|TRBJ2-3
TGTGCCAGCCGGGGACAGAACACAGATACGCAGTATTTT
CASRGQNTDTQYF
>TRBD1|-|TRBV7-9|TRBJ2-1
TGTGCCAGCAGACGACAGGGTACCGACAATGAGCAGTTCTTC
CASRRQGTDNEQFF
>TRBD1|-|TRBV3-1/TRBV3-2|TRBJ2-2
TGTGCCAGCAGCCATACCCGGGACAGGGGGCGCGGCACCGGGGAGCTGTTTTTT
CASSHTRDRGRGTGELFF
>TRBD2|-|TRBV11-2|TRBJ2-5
TGTGCCAGCAGCTTAGAAGTACTAGCGGGACAGGAGACCCAGTACTTC
CASSLEVLAGQETQYF
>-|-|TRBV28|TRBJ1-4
TGTGCCAGCAGTTTAAACAAAGAGGGTGAAAAACTGTTTTTT
CASSLNKEGEKLFF
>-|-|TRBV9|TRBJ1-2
TGTGCCAGCAGCGTAGAGCAGGGAGGTAACTATGGCTACACCTTC
CASSVEQGGNYGYTF
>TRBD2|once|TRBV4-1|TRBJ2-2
TGCGCCAGCAGCCAAGAACCCCCAGCGGGAGGGTACACCGGGGAGCTGTTTTTT
CASSQEPPAGGYTGELFF